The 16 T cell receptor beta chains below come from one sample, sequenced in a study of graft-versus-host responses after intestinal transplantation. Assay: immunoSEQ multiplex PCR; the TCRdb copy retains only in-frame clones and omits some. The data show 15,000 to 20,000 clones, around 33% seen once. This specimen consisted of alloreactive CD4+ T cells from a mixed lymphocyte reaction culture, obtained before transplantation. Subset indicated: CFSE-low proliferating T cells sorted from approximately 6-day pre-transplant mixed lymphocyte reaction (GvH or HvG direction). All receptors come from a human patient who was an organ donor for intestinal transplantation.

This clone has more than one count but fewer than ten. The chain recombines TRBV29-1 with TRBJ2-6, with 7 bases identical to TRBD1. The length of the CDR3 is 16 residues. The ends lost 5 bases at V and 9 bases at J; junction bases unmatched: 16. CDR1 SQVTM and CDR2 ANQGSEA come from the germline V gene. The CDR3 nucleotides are TGCAGCGTTCAGGGGGACAGTTCTCCTGGTCACAACGTCCTGACTTTC. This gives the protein CSVQGDSSPGHNVLTF.

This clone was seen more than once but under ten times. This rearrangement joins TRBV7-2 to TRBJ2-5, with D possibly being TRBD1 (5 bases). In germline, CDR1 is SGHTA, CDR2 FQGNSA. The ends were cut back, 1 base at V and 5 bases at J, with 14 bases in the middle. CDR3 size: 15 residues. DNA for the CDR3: TGTGCCAGCAGCTTAGTGTCAGGGCGGTGGGAGACCCAGTACTTC. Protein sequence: CASSLVSGRWETQYF. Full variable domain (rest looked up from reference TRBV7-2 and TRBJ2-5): GAGVSQSPSNKVTEKGKDVELRCDPISGHTALYWYRQSLGQGLEFLIYFQGNSAPDKSGLPSDRFSAERTGGSVSTLTIQRTQQEDSAVYLCASSLVSGRWETQYFGPGTRLLVL.

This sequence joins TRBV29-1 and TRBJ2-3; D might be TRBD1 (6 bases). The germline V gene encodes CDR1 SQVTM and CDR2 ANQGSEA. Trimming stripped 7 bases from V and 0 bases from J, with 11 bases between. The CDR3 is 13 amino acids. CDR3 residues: CSGGTSSTDTQYF. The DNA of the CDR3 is TGCAGCGGGGGGACATCCAGCACAGATACGCAGTATTTT.

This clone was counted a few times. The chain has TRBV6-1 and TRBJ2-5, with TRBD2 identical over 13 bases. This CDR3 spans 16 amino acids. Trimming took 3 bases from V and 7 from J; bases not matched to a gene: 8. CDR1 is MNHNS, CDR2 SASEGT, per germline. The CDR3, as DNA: TGTGCCAGCAGTGATAGGACTAGCGGGAGAGGAGTGACCCAGTACTTC. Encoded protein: CASSDRTSGRGVTQYF.

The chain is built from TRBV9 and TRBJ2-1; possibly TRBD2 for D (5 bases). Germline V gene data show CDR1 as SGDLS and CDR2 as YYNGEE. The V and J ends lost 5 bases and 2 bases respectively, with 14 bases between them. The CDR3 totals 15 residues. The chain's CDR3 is CASSYAPGTYNEQFF. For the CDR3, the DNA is TGTGCCAGCAGTTACGCCCCCGGGACCTACAATGAGCAGTTCTTC.

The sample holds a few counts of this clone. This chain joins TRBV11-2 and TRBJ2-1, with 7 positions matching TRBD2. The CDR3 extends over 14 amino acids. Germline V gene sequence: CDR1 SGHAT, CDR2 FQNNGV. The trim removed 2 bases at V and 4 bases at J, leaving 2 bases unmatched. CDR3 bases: TGTGCCAGCAGCTTAAGCGGGATTTACAATGAGCAGTTCTTC. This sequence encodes CASSLSGIYNEQFF.

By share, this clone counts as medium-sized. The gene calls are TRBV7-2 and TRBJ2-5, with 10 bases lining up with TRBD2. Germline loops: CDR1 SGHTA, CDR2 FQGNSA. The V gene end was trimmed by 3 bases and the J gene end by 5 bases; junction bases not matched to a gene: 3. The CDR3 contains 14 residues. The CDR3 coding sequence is TGTGCCAGCAGCTTCGCGGGACTAGCGGAGACCCAGTACTTC. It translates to CASSFAGLAETQYF.

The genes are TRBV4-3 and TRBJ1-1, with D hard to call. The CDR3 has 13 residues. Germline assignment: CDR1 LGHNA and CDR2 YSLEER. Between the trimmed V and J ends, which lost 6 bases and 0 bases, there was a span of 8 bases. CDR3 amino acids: CASSGVVNTEAFF. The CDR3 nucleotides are TGCGCCAGCAGTGGAGTGGTGAACACTGAAGCTTTCTTT.

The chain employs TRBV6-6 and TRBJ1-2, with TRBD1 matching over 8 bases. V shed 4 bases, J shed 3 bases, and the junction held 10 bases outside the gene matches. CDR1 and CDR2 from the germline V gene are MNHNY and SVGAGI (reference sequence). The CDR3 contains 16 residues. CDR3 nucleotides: TGTGCCAGCAGTTCCCATCAGGGGGCGTTTGACTATGGCTACACCTTC. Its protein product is CASSSHQGAFDYGYTF.

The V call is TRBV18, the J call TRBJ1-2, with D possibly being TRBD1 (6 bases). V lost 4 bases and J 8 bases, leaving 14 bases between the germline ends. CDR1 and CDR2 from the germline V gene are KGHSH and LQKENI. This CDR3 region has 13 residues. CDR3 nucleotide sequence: TGTGCCAGCTCACAGGAAACAGGGAGGGGCTACACCTTC. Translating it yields CASSQETGRGYTF.

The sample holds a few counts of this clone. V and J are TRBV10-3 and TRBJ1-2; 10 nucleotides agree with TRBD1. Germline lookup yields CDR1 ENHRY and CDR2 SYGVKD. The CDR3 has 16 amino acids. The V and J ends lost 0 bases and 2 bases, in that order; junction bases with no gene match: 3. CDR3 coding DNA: TGTGCCATCAGTGAGTCCGACAGGGGGCGCAACTATGGCTACACCTTC. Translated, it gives CAISESDRGRNYGYTF.

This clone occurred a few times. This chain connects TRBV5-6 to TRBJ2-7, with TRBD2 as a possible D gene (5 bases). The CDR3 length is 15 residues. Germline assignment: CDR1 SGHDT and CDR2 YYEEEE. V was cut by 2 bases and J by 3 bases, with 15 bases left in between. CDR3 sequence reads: CASSLGGRDRYEQYF. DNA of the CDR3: TGTGCCAGCAGCTTAGGCGGCCGGGATCGCTACGAGCAGTACTTC.

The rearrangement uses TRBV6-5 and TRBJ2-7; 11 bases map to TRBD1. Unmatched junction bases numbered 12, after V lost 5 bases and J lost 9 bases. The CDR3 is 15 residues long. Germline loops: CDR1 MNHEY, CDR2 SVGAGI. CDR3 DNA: TGTGCCAGCAGTCCCTGGACAGGGGGCCTCGGGGGGCAGTACTTC. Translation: CASSPWTGGLGGQYF.

The CDR3 sequence: CASSPGPFSYEQYF. Written as DNA, the CDR3 is TGTGCCAGCAGTCCGGGACCTTTTTCCTACGAGCAGTACTTC. V and J are TRBV28 and TRBJ2-7, with D perhaps matching TRBD1 or TRBD2 (5 bases each). V lost 5 bases and J lost 1, with 12 bases in between. The germline V gene encodes CDR1 MDHEN and CDR2 SYDVKM. The CDR3 extends over 14 amino acids.

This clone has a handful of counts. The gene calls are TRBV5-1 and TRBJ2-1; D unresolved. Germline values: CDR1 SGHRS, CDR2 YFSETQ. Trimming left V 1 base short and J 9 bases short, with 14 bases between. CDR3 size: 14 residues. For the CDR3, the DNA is TGCGCCAGCAGCTTGAGCCCGCTAGTCGGTGAGCAGTTCTTC. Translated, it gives CASSLSPLVGEQFF.

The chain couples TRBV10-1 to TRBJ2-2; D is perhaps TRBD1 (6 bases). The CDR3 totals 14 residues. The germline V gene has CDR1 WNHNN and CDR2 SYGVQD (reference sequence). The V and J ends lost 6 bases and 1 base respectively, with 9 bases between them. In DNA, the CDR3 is TGCGCCAGCAGGTTGACAGGGAACACCGGGGAGCTGTTTTTT. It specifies CASRLTGNTGELFF.